Listed below are T cell receptor beta chains from one sample, sequenced in a study of a mutant IDH1 vaccine in newly diagnosed glioma. Their target antigens are unknown. Only in-frame clones appear in the TCRdb table, and some are missing; sequencing was by immunoSEQ multiplex PCR. The sample contains around 52,000 clones, 76% of which appear only once. The sample was PBMCs, taken from a glioma patient whose treatment included an IDH1 peptide vaccine. These receptors were collected from a man aged 40-55 years with glioma. The CDR3 runs from the conserved cysteine through the conserved F or W. Each record gives: J gene, clone size, V gene, D gene, CDR3 protein, CDR3 DNA. D genes are given only for firm matches. Size values are once, few and many counts, or a class for expanded clones, and some rows have none.

J: TRBJ1-2; size: NA; V: TRBV27; D: NA; CDR3: CASSFSQGSYGYTF; DNA: TGTGCCAGCAGTTTCTCACAGGGAAGTTATGGCTACACCTTC
J: TRBJ2-1; size: NA; V: TRBV11-3; D: TRBD2; CDR3: CASSSRGGNEQFF; DNA: TGTGCCAGCAGCTCCCGGGGGGGGAATGAGCAGTTCTTC
J: TRBJ2-7; size: NA; V: TRBV4-1; D: NA; CDR3: CASSQDTSSWEQYF; DNA: TGCGCCAGCAGCCAAGATACCAGTTCGTGGGAGCAGTACTTC
J: TRBJ2-6; size: NA; V: TRBV7-2; D: TRBD2; CDR3: CASSLTSGSGANVLTF; DNA: TGTGCCAGCAGCCTGACTAGCGGGTCTGGGGCCAACGTCCTGACTTTC
J: TRBJ1-2; size: NA; V: TRBV19; D: NA; CDR3: CASSAEQGLDGYTF; DNA: TGTGCCAGTAGTGCCGAGCAGGGGCTGGACGGCTACACCTTC
J: TRBJ2-1; size: NA; V: TRBV14; D: TRBD2; CDR3: CASSLREGSYNEQFF; DNA: TGTGCCAGCAGCCTCCGGGAGGGATCCTACAATGAGCAGTTCTTC
J: TRBJ1-4; size: NA; V: TRBV19; D: NA; CDR3: CATLRNRSGREKLFF; DNA: TGTGCCACCCTTCGGAACCGGTCCGGGCGAGAAAAACTGTTTTTT
J: TRBJ1-1; size: NA; V: TRBV10-2; D: NA; CDR3: CASWGRGGTAFF; DNA: TGCGCCAGCTGGGGGCGTGGGGGAACAGCTTTCTTT
J: TRBJ1-3; size: NA; V: TRBV18; D: TRBD1; CDR3: CASSPSAPGQSILHF; DNA: TGTGCCAGCTCACCATCGGCCCCGGGACAGTCTATACTACATTTT
J: TRBJ1-1; size: NA; V: TRBV6-5; D: NA; CDR3: CASSYSGQPGTTEAFF; DNA: TGTGCCAGCAGTTACTCCGGACAGCCGGGAACCACTGAAGCTTTCTTT
J: TRBJ2-5; size: NA; V: TRBV5-6; D: TRBD1; CDR3: CASSLLPNGTGFHQETQYF; DNA: TGTGCCAGCAGCTTGTTACCAAACGGGACAGGGTTTCATCAAGAGACCCAGTACTTC
J: TRBJ2-3; size: NA; V: TRBV6-5; D: NA; CDR3: CASRWSPGNTQYF; DNA: TGTGCCAGCAGGTGGAGTCCGGGAAATACGCAGTATTTT
J: TRBJ2-6; size: NA; V: TRBV2; D: TRBD1; CDR3: CARGGQGASGANVLTF; DNA: TGTGCCAGAGGGGGACAGGGAGCCTCTGGGGCCAACGTCCTGACTTTC
J: TRBJ1-2; size: once; V: TRBV5-6; D: NA; CDR3: CASSPTPFRAGPGYTF; DNA: TGTGCCAGCAGCCCAACCCCCTTCAGGGCAGGGCCTGGCTACACCTTC
J: TRBJ1-1; size: few; V: TRBV11-2; D: NA; CDR3: CASSLDQGFEAFF; DNA: TGTGCCAGCAGCTTAGATCAGGGGTTTGAAGCTTTCTTT
J: TRBJ2-1; size: NA; V: TRBV30; D: TRBD2; CDR3: CAWSAAGLAAYNEQFF; DNA: TGTGCCTGGAGCGCAGCGGGACTAGCGGCTTACAATGAGCAGTTCTTC
J: TRBJ1-4; size: few; V: TRBV28; D: NA; CDR3: CASSSGGEANEKLFF; DNA: TGTGCCAGCAGTTCCGGGGGCGAAGCTAATGAAAAACTGTTTTTT
J: TRBJ1-1; size: NA; V: TRBV6-4; D: NA; CDR3: CASSDSSRGTEAFF; DNA: TGTGCCAGCAGTGACTCGTCGCGGGGCACTGAAGCTTTCTTT
J: TRBJ1-2; size: NA; V: TRBV19; D: NA; CDR3: CASGAGVGGYGYTF; DNA: TGTGCCAGTGGGGCCGGGGTTGGCGGCTATGGCTACACCTTC
J: TRBJ1-3; size: NA; V: TRBV11-2; D: NA; CDR3: CASSLSDVDGRRTIYF; DNA: TGTGCCAGCAGCTTATCGGACGTCGACGGACGTCGCACCATATATTTT
J: TRBJ1-1; size: NA; V: TRBV19; D: NA; CDR3: CASSQTVNTEAFF; DNA: TGTGCCAGTAGTCAGACAGTAAACACTGAAGCTTTCTTT
J: TRBJ2-5; size: few; V: TRBV13; D: NA; CDR3: CASSSGRTVQETQYF; DNA: TGTGCCAGCAGCTCGGGTCGGACAGTCCAAGAGACCCAGTACTTC
J: TRBJ1-2; size: NA; V: TRBV14; D: NA; CDR3: CASSQVSTLYGYTF; DNA: TGTGCCAGCAGCCAAGTTTCCACGCTCTATGGCTACACCTTC
J: TRBJ2-5; size: NA; V: TRBV5-6; D: NA; CDR3: CASSLHNLETQYF; DNA: TGTGCCAGCAGCTTACACAACCTAGAGACCCAGTACTTC
J: TRBJ1-1; size: once; V: TRBV18; D: NA; CDR3: CASYGWMNTEAFF; DNA: TGTGCCAGCTACGGGTGGATGAACACTGAAGCTTTCTTT
J: TRBJ2-3; size: NA; V: TRBV29-1; D: NA; CDR3: CSVVDSAADTQYF; DNA: TGCAGCGTTGTGGATTCGGCGGCAGATACGCAGTATTTT
J: TRBJ2-7; size: NA; V: TRBV4-1; D: NA; CDR3: CASSQDDQRLTYEQYF; DNA: TGCGCCAGCAGCCAAGACGACCAGCGCTTGACCTACGAGCAGTACTTC
J: TRBJ2-7; size: NA; V: TRBV4-2; D: TRBD2; CDR3: CASSQATSGAYEQYF; DNA: TGTGCCAGCAGCCAAGCGACTAGCGGAGCCTACGAGCAGTACTTC
J: TRBJ2-5; size: few; V: TRBV2; D: NA; CDR3: CASHRENQETQYF; DNA: TGTGCCAGCCACCGGGAGAACCAAGAGACCCAGTACTTC
J: TRBJ2-5; size: NA; V: TRBV11-2; D: NA; CDR3: CASSPGDRRKQETQYF; DNA: TGTGCCAGCAGCCCCGGGGACCGCCGAAAGCAAGAGACCCAGTACTTC
J: TRBJ2-1; size: NA; V: TRBV10-1; D: NA; CDR3: CASSEGRGGNEQFF; DNA: TGCGCCAGCAGTGAGGGGCGAGGAGGCAATGAGCAGTTCTTC
J: TRBJ2-2; size: NA; V: TRBV6-1; D: TRBD2; CDR3: CASSDIAGVNTGELFF; DNA: TGTGCCAGCAGTGACATCGCGGGAGTGAACACCGGGGAGCTGTTTTTT
J: TRBJ2-5; size: NA; V: TRBV11-3; D: TRBD1; CDR3: CASTQGVGSNPETQYF; DNA: TGTGCCAGCACCCAGGGGGTTGGCTCAAACCCAGAGACCCAGTACTTC
J: TRBJ1-4; size: NA; V: TRBV6-1; D: NA; CDR3: CASSELGGRGGNEKLFF; DNA: TGTGCCAGCAGTGAACTTGGTGGCAGGGGAGGTAATGAAAAACTGTTTTTT
J: TRBJ2-1; size: NA; V: TRBV7-9; D: NA; CDR3: CASSLARQMNEQFF; DNA: TGTGCCAGCAGCTTAGCGAGACAGATGAATGAGCAGTTCTTC
J: TRBJ2-3; size: NA; V: TRBV4-1; D: TRBD2; CDR3: CASSSRGPLAGGPVDTQYF; DNA: TGCGCCAGCAGCTCCAGGGGGCCGCTAGCGGGAGGCCCGGTAGATACGCAGTATTTT
J: TRBJ2-5; size: NA; V: TRBV5-1; D: TRBD2; CDR3: CASSSGTSVAETQYF; DNA: TGCGCCAGCAGCTCTGGCACTAGCGTGGCAGAGACCCAGTACTTC
J: TRBJ1-2; size: NA; V: TRBV6-5; D: NA; CDR3: CASSYGQPKNYGYTF; DNA: TGTGCCAGCAGTTACGGACAACCTAAGAACTATGGCTACACCTTC
J: TRBJ1-2; size: NA; V: TRBV19; D: NA; CDR3: CASSIWSQGPSIDGYTF; DNA: TGTGCCAGTAGTATTTGGTCTCAGGGGCCGTCAATTGATGGCTACACCTTC
J: TRBJ2-5; size: NA; V: TRBV11-2; D: TRBD2; CDR3: CASSRLRGGRIETQYF; DNA: TGTGCCAGCAGCCGCCTGAGGGGCGGGAGAATAGAGACCCAGTACTTC